Sequencing of this T cell receptor (beta chain) was carried out in a study of vaccination and CD4 T cells after COVID-19. Turning to the study itself: Overlapping SARS-CoV-2, HCoV-NL63, HCoV-OC43 and HCoV-229E spike peptides were used to stimulate cells. Regarding the study as a whole: Within the convalescent patients, spike mono-reactivity was found in 304 of 307 vaccine-specific clones.

The assay that was used to sequence DNA from cultured CD4+ T cells was the Oncomine TCR Beta short-read assay. CD4+ T cells were cultured, and genomic DNA was extracted from them. TCRdb called the PCR reads again in MiXCR, with one record for every CDR3 protein. The sample has over 11,000 distinct CDR3 sequences, 55% seen once; the top ten hold roughly 8.4%. Regarding treatment: approximately 10-day PBMC culture with coronavirus spike peptide pools or control peptides (ViraFEST assay). V lost 3 bases and J 4 bases, leaving 16 bases between the germline ends. CDR1 and CDR2 (germline): SGHTA, FQGNSA. The CDR3 consists of 16 residues. Comment on this clonotype: Its matching antigen is unknown.

The chain links TRBV7-2 to TRBJ1-5, with D tentatively TRBD1 (6 bases). The specimen comprised CD4+ T cells from blood, cultured in vitro, sampled before SARS-CoV-2 vaccination. This receptor was taken from a human donor who had recovered from COVID-19. DNA of the CDR3: TGTGCCAGCAGCTTTACTACAGGGACGTGGAATCAGCCCCAGCATTTT. Its translation: CASSFTTGTWNQPQHF.